This entry lists 23 T cell receptor beta chains sequenced from one sample in a study of glioma-infiltrating T cells. TCR alpha and beta CDR3 regions were amplified from RNA using iRepertoire nested multiplex PCR. TCRdb independently ran MiXCR on the multiplex PCR reads; one entry per CDR3 protein. The table records approximately 100,000 distinct CDR3 sequences, around 29% of them present only once. The material sequenced was glioma tissue, nonneoplastic brain tissue, or PBMCs (not recorded which). The receptors shown here come from a human donor with low-grade glioma or glioblastoma, undergoing nonglioma brain surgery, or in good health (not recorded which).

About this clonotype itself: A read error may account for a junction end that differs from germline. The chain carries TRBV2 and TRBJ1-1; tentatively, D is TRBD1 (5 bases). Germline assignment: CDR1 SNHLY and CDR2 FYNNEI. The CDR3 has 15 residues. The CDR3 nucleotides read TGTGCCAGCAGCCTTACCTGGACACCGAACGCTGAAGCTTTCTTT. It translates to CASSLTWTPNAEAFF.

Worth noting for this clonotype: A much larger clone lies a single base off, so this may be a read error. This sequence joins TRBV19 and TRBJ1-2; D ambiguous. Looked up from germline, CDR1 is LNHDA and CDR2 is SQIVND (reference sequence). This CDR3 has 12 amino acids. Trimming took 7 bases from V and 4 from J, leaving 10 bases between them. CDR3 DNA sequence: TGTGCCAGTACCGTGGGTAGCTATGGCTACACCTTC. Translating it yields CASTVGSYGYTF.

This clonotype was detected once. The chain links TRBV5-1 to TRBJ2-3; 10 nucleotides align to TRBD2. CDR3 length: 15 residues. With 5 bases clipped from V and 2 bases from J, the junction kept 5 bases outside the gene matches. The germline CDR1 and CDR2 sequences are SGHRS and YFSETQ. Written as DNA, the CDR3 is TGCGCCAGCAGGAGTAGCGGGGGGCCCACAGATACGCAGTATTTT. Translating it yields CASRSSGGPTDTQYF.

The chain recombines TRBV6-1 with TRBJ1-1; tentative D call: TRBD1 (6 bases). V lost 6 bases and J 5 bases, leaving 16 bases between the germline ends. CDR3 length: 14 amino acids. CDR1 is MNHNS and CDR2 is SASEGT in the germline V gene. CDR3 sequence reads: CASRIKRGATEAFF. The CDR3 DNA reads as TGTGCCAGCAGGATAAAACGGGGGGCGACTGAAGCTTTCTTT.

The table lists this clonotype with many counts. This chain uses TRBV28 with TRBJ2-7; 8 bases are a match to TRBD1. J gave up 0 bases and V 6 bases, and 7 bases lay outside the gene matches. In germline, CDR1 is MDHEN, CDR2 SYDVKM. The CDR3 is 15 amino acids. CDR3 coding DNA: TGTGCCAGCAGCGGACAGGGATCTCCCTCCTACGAGCAGTACTTC. Protein sequence: CASSGQGSPSYEQYF.

This clonotype was seen a few times. The chain combines TRBV30 with TRBJ2-7; no clear D. From germline, CDR1 is GTSNPN and CDR2 SVGIG (reference sequence). The CDR3 is made up of 12 amino acids. Deletions cut 0 bases from V and 0 bases from J, with 3 bases between. CDR3 nucleotide sequence: TGTGCCTGGAGTGTAGGCTCCTACGAGCAGTACTTC. It encodes CAWSVGSYEQYF. The variable domain in full, with the rest retrieved from reference TRBV30 and TRBJ2-7, is SQTIHQWPATLVQPVGSPLSLECTVEGTSNPNLYWYRQAAGRGLQLLFYSVGIGQISSEVPQNLSASRPQDRQFILSSKKLLLSDSGFYLCAWSVGSYEQYFGPGTRLTVT.

On this clonotype itself: A read error is possible here, since a much larger clone lies one base away. This rearrangement joins TRBV7-2 to TRBJ1-6; the D gene is possibly TRBD1 (6 bases). V was shortened by 11 bases and J by 2 bases, with 10 bases between the two germline ends. Germline CDR1 is SGHTA and CDR2 is FQGNSA. CDR3 length: 13 amino acids. CDR3: CAGNRAYNSPLHF. The DNA for the CDR3 is TGTGCCGGCAACAGGGCCTATAATTCACCCCTCCACTTT.

This clonotype appeared a few times. This chain connects TRBV3-1 to TRBJ1-4; unclear D gene. The CDR3 has 14 amino acids. Germline CDR1 is LGHDT and CDR2 is YNNKEL (reference sequence). Deletions cut 4 bases from V and 0 bases from J, with 6 bases between. As DNA, the CDR3 is TGTGCCAGCAGCCTACAGACAACTAATGAAAAACTGTTTTTT. It is translated as CASSLQTTNEKLFF.

In the case of this clonotype: A single base separates this from a much larger clone, so it may be a read error. The chain recombines TRBV18 with TRBJ2-3; tentatively, D is TRBD1 (6 bases). CDR1 and CDR2 from the germline V gene are KGHSH and LQKENI. The CDR3 contains 16 residues. V lost 6 bases, J lost 2 bases, and 18 bases lay in between. The CDR3 sequence is CASSGEEGETTDTQYF. CDR3 DNA: TGTGCCAGCTCGGGGGAAGAGGGGGAGACCACAGATACGCAGTATTTT.

Concerning this clonotype: A much larger clone lies a single base off, so this may be a read error. The rearrangement uses TRBV28 and TRBJ1-5, with 12 bases fitting TRBD1. The CDR3 has 14 amino acids. The germline V gene has CDR1 MDHEN and CDR2 SYDVKM. V lost 11 bases to trimming and J lost 11 bases; unmatched junction nucleotides: 13. The CDR3 coding sequence is TGTGCCGGATCCGGGACAGGGGGCAGGCAGACCCAGCATTTT. Amino acid sequence: CAGSGTGGRQTQHF.

This sequence joins TRBV12-5 and TRBJ2-1, with D perhaps matching TRBD2 (6 bases). This CDR3 region has 15 residues. Germline V lookup: CDR1 LGHNT, CDR2 FRNRAP. The germline V and J ends were trimmed by 4 bases and 7 bases, with 17 bases remaining between them. The CDR3 bases are TGTGCTAGTGGTTCCCAAGGGACTGCCCCAAATGAGCAGTTCTTC. It translates to CASGSQGTAPNEQFF.

This clonotype was seen only a few times. The chain employs TRBV6-4 and TRBJ2-1, with 10 bases matching TRBD2. V trimming: 3 bases; J trimming: 4 bases; junction bases outside the gene matches: 3. From germline, CDR1 is MRHNA and CDR2 SNTAGT. The CDR3 runs 15 residues. CDR3 in DNA: TGTGCCAGCAGTGAACAGCGGGGGGGATACAATGAGCAGTTCTTC. Translated: CASSEQRGGYNEQFF.

This clonotype was seen only a few times. V and J are TRBV11-3 and TRBJ2-3; TRBD2 matches at 8 bases. The ends lost 3 bases at V and 2 bases at J; junction bases unmatched: 4. Germline values: CDR1 SGHNT, CDR2 YENEEA. The CDR3 runs 15 residues. The CDR3 loop is CASSFREGPTDTQYF. DNA for the CDR3: TGTGCCAGCAGCTTCCGGGAGGGGCCCACAGATACGCAGTATTTT.

Comment on this clonotype: With a much larger clone just one base away, this may be a read error. The chain uses TRBV7-9 and TRBJ1-1; no reliable D call. This CDR3 spans 17 amino acids. V shed 6 bases and J shed 0 bases, with 20 bases lying between them. Germline-derived CDR1 and CDR2 are SEHNR and FQNEAQ (reference sequence). The CDR3 region is CASSPTGPPVMNTEAFF. CDR3 in DNA: TGTGCCAGCAGTCCTACCGGTCCTCCAGTCATGAACACTGAAGCTTTCTTT.

This clonotype has at least ten counts. Here the CDR3 DNA reads TGTGCCAGCAGCTTAAGACAGGAAGAGACCCAGTACTTC. As protein: CASSLRQEETQYF. V and J are TRBV7-3 and TRBJ2-5; maybe TRBD1 (6 bases). This CDR3 has 13 residues. The germline V gene encodes CDR1 SGHTA and CDR2 FQGTGA. Trimming pared 1 base from V and 3 bases from J, leaving 6 bases between.

This clonotype has a handful of counts. The chain carries TRBV20-1 and TRBJ1-6; 8 nucleotides agree with TRBD1. The germline gives CDR1 DFQATT, CDR2 SNEGSKA (reference sequence). The junction had 12 bases not matched to a gene; V was cut back by 8 bases and J by 6 bases. This CDR3 contains 15 residues. Here the CDR3 DNA reads TGCAGTCCGGGACCGACAGGGGCTGTTAATTCACCCCTCCACTTT. Its translation: CSPGPTGAVNSPLHF.

This clonotype was seen a handful of times. V gene TRBV19 combines with J gene TRBJ2-7; D possibly corresponds to TRBD1 (5 bases). The CDR3 loop spans 14 amino acids. V lost 8 bases to trimming and J lost 1 base, with 15 bases between them. The germline CDR1 and CDR2 sequences are LNHDA and SQIVND (reference sequence). The CDR3 loop is CASAERQFSYEQYF. The CDR3, as DNA: TGTGCCAGTGCCGAAAGACAGTTTTCCTACGAGCAGTACTTC.

This clonotype was counted ten times or more. V and J are TRBV19 and TRBJ1-6; D may be TRBD1 (6 bases). CDR3 length: 13 amino acids. The germline gives CDR1 LNHDA, CDR2 SQIVND (reference sequence). Trimming removed 5 bases at V and 13 bases at J, with 15 bases between. In nucleotides, the CDR3 is TGTGCCAGTAGTCCAAGACAGGACCGGCCCCTCCACTTT. It encodes CASSPRQDRPLHF.

Comments on this clonotype: A much larger clone lies one base from this, so it may be a read error. This chain joins TRBV15 and TRBJ1-5; D is possibly TRBD1 (5 bases). The germline V gene has CDR1 LNHNV and CDR2 YYDKDF (reference sequence). Between the trimmed V and J ends, which lost 6 bases and 0 bases, there was a span of 15 bases. This CDR3 has 16 residues. CDR3 amino acids: CATSGGGTPSNQPQHF. CDR3 in DNA: TGTGCCACCAGTGGGGGTGGCACCCCTAGCAATCAGCCCCAGCATTTT.

This rearrangement joins TRBV5-4 to TRBJ2-1, with D unclear. The germline V and J ends were trimmed by 0 bases and 6 bases, with 13 bases remaining between them. Germline-derived CDR1 and CDR2 are SGHNT and YYREEE (reference sequence). The CDR3 totals 15 residues. CDR3 loop: CASSLGRARLNEQFF. The CDR3 coding sequence is TGTGCCAGCAGCTTGGGTCGAGCTCGGCTCAATGAGCAGTTCTTC. The full variable domain, rest sourced from reference TRBV5-4 and TRBJ2-1, is ETGVTQSPTHLIKTRGQQVTLRCSSQSGHNTVSWYQQALGQGPQFIFQYYREEENGRGNFPPRFSGLQFPNYSSELNVNALELDDSALYLCASSLGRARLNEQFFGPGTRLTVL.

Comment on this clonotype: Since a much larger clone is just one base distant, this may be a read error. The J gene is TRBJ2-1, the V gene TRBV20-1; D not certain. The CDR3 length is 15 residues. V was trimmed by 3 bases and J by 3 bases, leaving 15 bases between them. CDR1 and CDR2 (germline): DFQATT, SNEGSKA (reference sequence). The CDR3 coding sequence is TGCAGTGCTAGCCCTTCGATAAAACACTACAATGAGCAGTTCTTC. Translating gives CSASPSIKHYNEQFF.

The chain carries TRBV11-2 and TRBJ2-3, with 9 bases identical to TRBD2. V dropped 2 bases and J dropped 5; count of bases not matched to a gene: 11. CDR1 SGHAT and CDR2 FQNNGV come from the germline V gene. This CDR3 spans 17 amino acids. CDR3 DNA sequence: TGTGCCAGCAGCTTAAGGAGGGGCGGGGGGGCCAGAGATACGCAGTATTTT. Translating it yields CASSLRRGGGARDTQYF.

This clonotype was observed at least ten times. The V call is TRBV4-3, the J call TRBJ2-7; no firm D call. V lost 5 bases to trimming and J lost 3 bases, with 17 bases between them. This CDR3 region has 15 residues. Per germline, CDR1 LGHNA and CDR2 YSLEER. The CDR3 sequence is CASSFATSPGYEQYF. As DNA, the CDR3 is TGCGCCAGCAGCTTCGCCACATCCCCTGGCTACGAGCAGTACTTC.